The 24 T cell receptor beta chains below come from one sample, sequenced in a study of cytomegalovirus exposure and HLA in healthy donors. PCR used 60 Vbeta primers and 13 Jbeta primers. Using immunoSEQ multiplex PCR, the repertoire was profiled, and TCRdb retains in-frame clones only, with some absent. Here the sample spans roughly 230,000 clones, around 90% being singletons. Sequences were obtained from PBMCs. The receptors here all came from a girl under 10 years old in good health and CMV-seronegative.

The DNA of the CDR3 is TGTGCCAGCACAAAATCGGACAGTCGAACTGAAGCTTTCTTT. It specifies CASTKSDSRTEAFF. The chain combines TRBV6-6 with TRBJ1-1; a weak D match, TRBD1 (6 bases). This CDR3 is 14 amino acids long. Trimming removed 7 bases from V and 5 bases from J, with 17 bases in between. The germline gives CDR1 MNHNY, CDR2 SVGAGI (reference sequence).

This clone was seen a single time. The V call is TRBV4-1, the J call TRBJ2-1; maybe TRBD2 (6 bases). CDR1 and CDR2 from the germline V gene are MGHRA and YSYEKL. V was trimmed by 4 bases and J by 3 bases, leaving 19 bases between them. The CDR3 loop spans 17 amino acids. CDR3 loop: CASSPGLGSGLYNEQFF. The CDR3 DNA reads as TGCGCCAGCAGCCCGGGTTTGGGCAGCGGGCTCTACAATGAGCAGTTCTTC.

The chain joins TRBV5-4 to TRBJ2-3; 11 bases fit TRBD2. The CDR3 extends over 17 amino acids. Per the germline V gene, CDR1 is SGHNT and CDR2 is YYREEE (reference sequence). Trimming removed 4 bases from V and 0 bases from J; junction bases left unmatched: 7. The CDR3 is CASSLATSGASTDTQYF. The CDR3, as DNA: TGTGCCAGCAGCCTGGCGACTAGCGGGGCTAGCACAGATACGCAGTATTTT. Looking up the rest from reference TRBV5-4 and TRBJ2-3 gives the full variable domain: ETGVTQSPTHLIKTRGQQVTLRCSSQSGHNTVSWYQQALGQGPQFIFQYYREEENGRGNFPPRFSGLQFPNYSSELNVNALELDDSALYLCASSLATSGASTDTQYFGPGTRLTVL.

The chain combines TRBV5-5 with TRBJ2-7; 7 bases fit TRBD2. The length of the CDR3 is 13 residues. Germline V CDR1 and CDR2: SGHKS, YYEKEE (reference sequence). Trimming took 0 bases from V and 3 from J; bases not matched to a gene: 0. CDR3 DNA sequence: TGTGCCAGCAGCTTGGGGGGGGGCTACGAGCAGTACTTC. This encodes CASSLGGGYEQYF.

This rearrangement joins TRBV9 to TRBJ2-7; D is uncertain. With 2 bases removed from V and 5 bases from J, the gap between germline ends came to 11 bases. CDR3 length: 13 amino acids. Germline V gene lookup returns CDR1 SGDLS and CDR2 YYNGEE. The CDR3 DNA is TGTGCCAGCAGCGTGGGCACAGAAGACGAGCAGTACTTC. Translating it yields CASSVGTEDEQYF.

The gene calls are TRBV18 and TRBJ2-5, with D possibly being TRBD2 (6 bases). Trimming shortened V by 1 base and J by 5 bases, and 11 bases separated the two germline ends. The CDR3 is 14 amino acids. Germline CDR1 and CDR2: KGHSH and LQKENI. The CDR3 region has the DNA TGTGCCAGCTCACCACTCCCAGCGGGCGAGACCCAGTACTTC. Amino acids: CASSPLPAGETQYF.

The genes are TRBV6-5 and TRBJ1-6; 7 positions agree with TRBD1. The J segment lost 7 bases and the V segment lost 6 bases, leaving 6 bases of the junction unmatched. CDR1 and CDR2 (germline): MNHEY, SVGAGI. The CDR3 consists of 14 residues. The CDR3 loop is CASSHPGGNSPLHF. The CDR3 bases are TGTGCCAGCAGCCACCCAGGGGGAAATTCACCCCTCCACTTT.

For the CDR3, the DNA is TGTGCCAGCAGCGTAGTAGGAGGGTCGTTCGCTGAAGCTTTCTTT. Translating it yields CASSVVGGSFAEAFF. The chain employs TRBV9 and TRBJ1-1; the D is unclear. This CDR3 is 15 amino acids long. Germline CDR1 SGDLS, CDR2 YYNGEE. Trimming removed 0 bases at V and 6 bases at J, with 15 bases between.

The chain joins TRBV10-3 to TRBJ2-1; possible D gene TRBD2, 5 bases. Trimming shortened V by 3 bases and J by 2 bases, and 14 bases separated the two germline ends. This CDR3 comprises 16 residues. In germline, CDR1 is ENHRY, CDR2 SYGVKD. Here the CDR3 reads CAISDVSSGTYNEQFF. The CDR3 DNA sequence: TGTGCCATCAGTGACGTTTCGAGCGGAACCTACAATGAGCAGTTCTTC.

This sequence joins TRBV28 and TRBJ2-1; D may be TRBD1 (5 bases). Trimming pared 8 bases from V and 7 bases from J, leaving 15 bases between. The CDR3 is 13 residues long. Germline-derived CDR1 and CDR2 are MDHEN and SYDVKM. The CDR3 DNA is TGTGCCAGCTTAACCAGGGTTACAAATGAGCAGTTCTTC. Its protein product is CASLTRVTNEQFF.

Here the CDR3 DNA reads TGCGCCAGCCGATTGTTAGCGGGGCTCACAGATACGCAGTATTTT. It is translated as CASRLLAGLTDTQYF. This chain links TRBV4-1 with TRBJ2-3, with 8 bases matching TRBD2. Germline V gene data show CDR1 as MGHRA and CDR2 as YSYEKL. This CDR3 has 15 amino acids. The trim removed 8 bases at V and 2 bases at J, leaving 9 bases unmatched.

This clone came up a few times. The chain employs TRBV28 and TRBJ1-6; 7 bases map to TRBD1. Trimming cost V 3 bases and J 3 bases; bases outside gene matches: 5. Germline loops: CDR1 MDHEN, CDR2 SYDVKM. CDR3 length: 16 residues. Here the CDR3 reads CASSLGQIIYNSPLHF. Written as DNA, the CDR3 is TGTGCCAGCAGTTTGGGACAGATAATCTATAATTCACCCCTCCACTTT.

CDR3 residues: CASSQGGASGGAVMGEQFF. The CDR3 region has the DNA TGTGCCAGCAGCCAAGGTGGCGCTAGCGGGGGGGCCGTTATGGGTGAGCAGTTCTTC. The J gene is TRBJ2-1, the V gene TRBV4-2; 12 nucleotides align to TRBD2. The V and J ends lost 1 base and 9 bases, in that order; junction bases with no gene match: 16. This CDR3 has 19 residues. Germline V lookup: CDR1 LGHNA, CDR2 YNFKEQ.

The chain carries TRBV28 and TRBJ2-3; TRBD2 aligns across 7 bases. The CDR3 is 17 residues long. V gave up 3 bases and J gave up 0 bases; unmatched junction bases: 9. Per the germline V gene, CDR1 is MDHEN and CDR2 is SYDVKM. CDR3 sequence: CASSFSSGRGSTDTQYF. Here the CDR3 DNA reads TGTGCCAGCAGTTTTAGCTCGGGGCGGGGGAGCACAGATACGCAGTATTTT.

V is TRBV19 and J is TRBJ1-2, with no clear D. The V gene's germline CDR1 is LNHDA and CDR2 SQIVND (reference sequence). Trimming removed 7 bases from V and 3 bases from J, with 6 bases in between. The CDR3 runs to 11 residues. DNA for the CDR3: TGTGCCAGTAAGGAGGACTATGGCTACACCTTC. It translates to CASKEDYGYTF.

The chain combines TRBV7-9 with TRBJ2-3, with a possible D match to TRBD1 (6 bases). CDR3 size: 16 residues. Germline-derived CDR1 and CDR2 are SEHNR and FQNEAQ (reference sequence). Deletions cut 0 bases from V and 6 bases from J, with 16 bases between. Here the CDR3 DNA reads TGTGCCAGCAGCTTAGCGCTGACAGGATCCCGCGATACGCAGTATTTT. Protein sequence: CASSLALTGSRDTQYF.

The chain is built from TRBV9 and TRBJ1-5, with 9 bases lining up with TRBD1. The ends lost 4 bases at V and 4 bases at J; junction bases unmatched: 3. From germline, CDR1 is SGDLS and CDR2 YYNGEE. CDR3 length: 14 residues. Here the CDR3 reads CASSLGTGNQPQHF. CDR3 DNA sequence: TGTGCCAGCAGCCTAGGGACAGGGAATCAGCCCCAGCATTTT.

This clone is a singleton in its sample. The chain recombines TRBV7-2 with TRBJ2-1; perhaps TRBD1 as D (5 bases). V lost 5 bases to trimming and J lost 6 bases, with 14 bases between them. CDR1 and CDR2 (germline): SGHTA, FQGNSA. The CDR3 has 14 amino acids. The DNA for the CDR3 is TGTGCCAGCAGCCTGGAGATAGGGGTCAATGAGCAGTTCTTC. Translated, it gives CASSLEIGVNEQFF.

The rearrangement links TRBV10-2 to TRBJ2-1; TRBD1 aligns across 9 bases. The V segment lost 6 bases and the J segment 8 bases; nucleotides outside the gene matches: 8. Germline loops: CDR1 WSHSY, CDR2 SAAADI. The CDR3 is 14 amino acids. CDR3 sequence reads: CASRDRGVTDEQFF. For the CDR3, the DNA is TGCGCCAGCAGAGACAGGGGGGTAACGGATGAGCAGTTCTTC.

J is TRBJ2-7 and V is TRBV4-2, with D perhaps matching TRBD1 (5 bases). Germline V gene sequence: CDR1 LGHNA, CDR2 YNFKEQ. The ends were cut back, 1 base at V and 2 bases at J, with 9 bases in the middle. The CDR3 covers 14 residues. CDR3 sequence reads: CASSQVTGPYEQYF. The CDR3 nucleotides are TGTGCCAGCAGCCAAGTCACAGGTCCCTACGAGCAGTACTTC.

The chain links TRBV6-4 to TRBJ2-7; TRBD1 aligns across 7 bases. The CDR3 has 18 amino acids. The V gene end was trimmed by 6 bases and the J gene end by 1 base; junction bases not matched to a gene: 18. CDR1 and CDR2 from the germline V gene are MRHNA and SNTAGT. The CDR3 loop is CASRGQPVSYGRSYEQYF. CDR3 bases: TGTGCCAGCAGGGGACAGCCAGTCTCCTACGGGCGATCCTACGAGCAGTACTTC.

This clone turned up a few times. This sample includes further DNA sequences coding for the same CDR3. The rearrangement links TRBV10-1 to TRBJ2-3; 8 positions match TRBD1. This CDR3 is built from 15 residues. Per the germline V gene, CDR1 is WNHNN and CDR2 is SYGVQD (reference sequence). V lost 6 bases to trimming and J lost 3 bases; unmatched junction nucleotides: 8. The CDR3 reads CASSLRQGSTDTQYF. Written as DNA, the CDR3 is TGCGCCAGCAGCCTAAGACAGGGGTCAACAGATACGCAGTATTTT.

The chain joins TRBV7-6 to TRBJ1-1; 7 nucleotides agree with TRBD1. This CDR3 has 16 residues. Per the germline V gene, CDR1 is SGHVS and CDR2 is FNYEAQ. The junction had 12 bases not matched to a gene; V was cut back by 5 bases and J by 3 bases. In DNA form, the CDR3 reads TGTGCCAGCAGCCCCCGACAGGGACTTTGGGACACTGAAGCTTTCTTT. It translates to CASSPRQGLWDTEAFF.

CDR3 region: CARRRDSGNEKLFF. The DNA of the CDR3 is TGTGCCAGAAGACGGGACAGCGGAAATGAAAAACTGTTTTTT. The chain employs TRBV5-3 and TRBJ1-4, with 7 bases that match TRBD1. TRBV5-3 is noted as an ORF with a role that remains uncertain. There are 14 residues in the CDR3. The V gene end was trimmed by 5 bases and the J gene end by 5 bases; junction bases not matched to a gene: 6.